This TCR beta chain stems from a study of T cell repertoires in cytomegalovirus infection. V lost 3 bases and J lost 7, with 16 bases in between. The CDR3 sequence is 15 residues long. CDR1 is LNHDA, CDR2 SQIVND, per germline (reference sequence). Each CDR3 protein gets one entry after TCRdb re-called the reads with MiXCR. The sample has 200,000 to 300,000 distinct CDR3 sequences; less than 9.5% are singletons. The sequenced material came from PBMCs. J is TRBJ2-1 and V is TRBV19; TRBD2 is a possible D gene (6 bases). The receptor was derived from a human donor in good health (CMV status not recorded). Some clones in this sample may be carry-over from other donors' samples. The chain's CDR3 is CASSMWGVRGNEQFF. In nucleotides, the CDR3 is TGTGCCAGTAGTATGTGGGGGGTTCGCGGGAATGAGCAGTTCTTC.